The clone carrying this TCR beta chain was counted once. This record comes from a study of blood T cell repertoires in COVID-19. The CDR3 sequence is 13 residues long. The germline V gene has CDR1 MNHEY and CDR2 SMNVEV (reference sequence). Deletions cut 5 bases from V and 7 bases from J, with 11 bases between. The assay was immunoSEQ multiplex PCR, and TCRdb's table has in-frame clones only and misses some. The repertoire holds 200,000 to 250,000 clones, approximately 84% seen once, with approximately 8.1% in the top ten. Sequences were obtained from peripheral blood. The rearrangement joins TRBV27 to TRBJ1-4, with D unresolved. The source of this sequence is a woman in her forties or fifties with active or convalescent COVID-19. The CDR3 DNA sequence: TGTGCCAGCAGTCAGAGGGAACGTGAAAAACTGTTTTTT. Translation: CASSQREREKLFF.